The 26 T cell receptor beta chains reported below all come from one sample, sequenced in a study of blood T cell repertoires in COVID-19. Method: immunoSEQ multiplex PCR; TCRdb's copy keeps in-frame clones and lacks some. This table holds about 40,000 clones, 70% to 90% found once. Sequenced input: peripheral blood. The origin of the receptors is a man between 60 and 75 years old with COVID-19, enrolled during active disease.

The chain employs TRBV27 and TRBJ2-3; D is undetermined. Germline CDR1 reads MNHEY; CDR2 reads SMNVEV (reference sequence). This CDR3 comprises 13 residues. V lost 2 bases, J lost 6 bases, and 9 bases lay in between. The CDR3 spells CASSLTLTDTQYF. The CDR3, as DNA: TGTGCCAGCAGTTTAACTCTCACGGATACGCAGTATTTT.

The chain combines TRBV27 with TRBJ2-1, with 8 bases lining up with TRBD2. Per germline, CDR1 MNHEY and CDR2 SMNVEV (reference sequence). Losses at the gene ends were 3 bases for V and 13 bases for J; bases not matched to a gene: 5. CDR3 length: 12 residues. The CDR3 nucleotides read TGTGCCAGCAGTTTGCCCGGGACTAGTCAGTTCTTC. This encodes CASSLPGTSQFF.

The chain carries TRBV9 and TRBJ2-7; 9 bases fit TRBD2. CDR1 and CDR2 (germline): SGDLS, YYNGEE. The CDR3 contains 15 residues. V was clipped by 4 bases and J by 1 base; unmatched bases: 6. The CDR3 DNA reads TGTGCCAGCAGCAAGACTAGCGGTAGTTCCTACGAGCAGTACTTC. Encoded protein: CASSKTSGSSYEQYF.

This chain joins TRBV10-1 and TRBJ1-1; 8 nucleotides match TRBD1. The V gene end was trimmed by 7 bases and the J gene end by 1 base; junction bases not matched to a gene: 5. This CDR3 has 14 amino acids. CDR1 and CDR2 (germline): WNHNN, SYGVQD (reference sequence). This chain's CDR3 is CASNPGTGNTEAFF. Here the CDR3 DNA reads TGCGCCAGCAACCCCGGGACAGGGAACACTGAAGCTTTCTTT.

V usage is TRBV28 and J usage is TRBJ2-7; D is perhaps TRBD1 (6 bases). This CDR3 comprises 15 residues. V was pared by 6 bases and J by 2 bases, with 17 bases between. The germline V gene encodes CDR1 MDHEN and CDR2 SYDVKM. The CDR3: CASSSTGLSPYEQYF. The DNA of the CDR3 is TGTGCCAGCAGCTCTACAGGGTTGAGTCCCTACGAGCAGTACTTC.

The chain has TRBV10-3 and TRBJ2-1, with 9 bases aligning to TRBD2. V lost 11 bases, J lost 7 bases, and 9 bases stayed unmatched. This CDR3 is built from 13 residues. Germline values: CDR1 ENHRY, CDR2 SYGVKD. The CDR3, as DNA: TGTGCCTCCGGGACTAGCCCTTTGAATGAGCAGTTCTTC. Translating it yields CASGTSPLNEQFF.

The chain has TRBV30 and TRBJ1-6; D is ambiguous. V gave up 3 bases and J gave up 14 bases, with 14 bases separating them. The CDR3 is 12 amino acids. Germline assignment: CDR1 GTSNPN and CDR2 SVGIG (reference sequence). DNA for the CDR3: TGTGCCTGGAGCGTTTTTCCCCGGGCCCTCCACTTT. Amino acid sequence: CAWSVFPRALHF. Supplemented by reference TRBV30 and TRBJ1-6, the full variable domain reads SQTIHQWPATLVQPVGSPLSLECTVEGTSNPNLYWYRQAAGRGLQLLFYSVGIGQISSEVPQNLSASRPQDRQFILSSKKLLLSDSGFYLCAWSVFPRALHFGNGTRLTVT.

This chain joins TRBV5-1 and TRBJ2-3; 7 bases align to TRBD2. The CDR3 runs to 16 residues. CDR1 and CDR2 (germline): SGHRS, YFSETQ. J was trimmed by 5 bases and V by 1 base; bases with no gene match: 10. CDR3 residues: CASSLNFIGRGDTQYF. The CDR3 DNA is TGCGCCAGCAGCTTGAATTTCATTGGGAGGGGAGATACGCAGTATTTT.

The chain uses TRBV6-6 and TRBJ2-5; TRBD2 matches at 10 bases. CDR3 size: 18 residues. Germline loops: CDR1 MNHNY, CDR2 SVGAGI (reference sequence). Unmatched junction bases numbered 12, after V lost 5 bases and J lost 0 bases. CDR3 bases: TGTGCCAGCAGTCAAAGGCTAGCGGGGGATTCGTACCAAGAGACCCAGTACTTC. Its protein product is CASSQRLAGDSYQETQYF.

With respect to this clone: One end of the junction does not line up with germline, which may come from a read error. The genes are TRBV7-9 and TRBJ2-5; tentatively, D is TRBD1 (5 bases). CDR1 SEHNR and CDR2 FQNEAQ come from the germline V gene (reference sequence). CDR3 length: 16 residues. CDR3 in DNA: TGTGCCACCAGCACCCAGGTGCAGGACAACCAAGAGACCCAGTACTTC. Its translation: CATSTQVQDNQETQYF.

The V and J genes are TRBV11-1 and TRBJ1-6, with D maybe TRBD1 (5 bases). The germline V and J ends were trimmed by 5 bases and 12 bases, with 8 bases remaining between them. The germline CDR1 and CDR2 sequences are SGHAT and FQDESV (reference sequence). This CDR3 comprises 11 residues. The CDR3 region has the DNA TGTGCCAGCAGCGACACAGGACCCCTCCACTTT. Translation gives CASSDTGPLHF.

The V and J genes are TRBV2 and TRBJ2-7; TRBD1 aligns across 9 bases. This CDR3 has 16 residues. Germline loops: CDR1 SNHLY, CDR2 FYNNEI. Unmatched junction bases numbered 9, after V lost 5 bases and J lost 1 base. DNA of the CDR3: TGTGCCAGCAGTAGCGACTCGGGACAGGGTTCCTACGAGCAGTACTTC. As protein: CASSSDSGQGSYEQYF.

The chain links TRBV11-2 to TRBJ1-2; 10 bases align to TRBD1. The germline V gene encodes CDR1 SGHAT and CDR2 FQNNGV. The length of the CDR3 is 15 residues. The ends lost 1 base at V and 7 bases at J; junction bases unmatched: 6. CDR3 protein: CASSLVVGQGSGYTF. CDR3 sequence (DNA): TGTGCCAGCAGCTTAGTAGTGGGACAGGGGTCTGGCTACACCTTC.

The chain uses TRBV24-1 and TRBJ1-5; TRBD1 agrees at 10 bases. The junction had 5 bases not matched to a gene; V was cut back by 5 bases and J by 2 bases. The CDR3 contains 16 residues. The germline gives CDR1 KGHDR, CDR2 SFDVKD. CDR3 DNA: TGTGCCACCAGTGGCGGGACAGGGGCTGGCAATCAGCCCCAGCATTTT. This sequence encodes CATSGGTGAGNQPQHF.

This sequence joins TRBV6-5 and TRBJ1-6, with 9 bases that match TRBD1. With 4 bases clipped from V and 9 bases from J, the junction kept 7 bases outside the gene matches. The CDR3 extends over 15 amino acids. CDR1 MNHEY and CDR2 SVGAGI come from the germline V gene. This CDR3 is CASSSPGQGSSPLHF. For the CDR3, the DNA is TGTGCCAGCAGTTCCCCGGGACAGGGCAGTTCACCCCTCCACTTT.

This chain uses TRBV28 with TRBJ2-5; D gene ambiguous. Germline-derived CDR1 and CDR2 are MDHEN and SYDVKM. The CDR3 length is 13 residues. With 3 bases removed from V and 2 bases from J, the gap between germline ends came to 7 bases. This CDR3 reads CASSLNMQETQYF. The CDR3 DNA sequence: TGTGCCAGCAGTTTGAACATGCAAGAGACCCAGTACTTC.

This clone appeared a few times. The rearrangement uses TRBV5-1 and TRBJ1-6; D is unclear. This CDR3 is built from 14 residues. The V gene's germline CDR1 is SGHRS and CDR2 YFSETQ. Trimming left V 5 bases short and J 0 bases short, with 6 bases between. As DNA, the CDR3 is TGCGCCAGCAGTCTGAGCTCCTATAATTCACCCCTCCACTTT. It codes for CASSLSSYNSPLHF.

This clone showed up just a few times. The chain employs TRBV18 and TRBJ1-6, with a tentative D call TRBD1 (6 bases). This CDR3 contains 14 residues. Trimming shortened V by 5 bases and J by 8 bases, and 13 bases separated the two germline ends. Germline V CDR1 and CDR2: KGHSH, LQKENI. The CDR3 loop is CASSTGYSDSPLHF. The CDR3, as DNA: TGTGCCAGCTCAACAGGGTACTCCGATTCACCCCTCCACTTT. Complete variable domain (other parts from reference TRBV18 and TRBJ1-6): NAGVMQNPRHLVRRRGQEARLRCSPMKGHSHVYWYRQLPEEGLKFMVYLQKENIIDESGMPKERFSAEFPKEGPSILRIQQVVRGDSAAYFCASSTGYSDSPLHFGNGTRLTVT.

This clone occurred once. The gene calls are TRBV9 and TRBJ2-7; TRBD1 might be the D (7 bases). Germline V CDR1 and CDR2: SGDLS, YYNGEE. Trimming took off 0 bases at V and 4 bases at J, with 17 bases between the two ends. This CDR3 region has 16 residues. The chain's CDR3 is CASSVGWQGGSYEQYF. The CDR3 coding sequence is TGTGCCAGCAGCGTAGGTTGGCAGGGGGGATCTTACGAGCAGTACTTC.

The J gene is TRBJ2-5, the V gene TRBV24-1; 14 bases match TRBD2. V shed 3 bases, J shed 4 bases, and the junction held 3 bases outside the gene matches. Germline CDR1 KGHDR, CDR2 SFDVKD. This CDR3 has 16 amino acids. CDR3 region: CATSDQGLAGAETQYF. The DNA for the CDR3 is TGTGCCACCAGTGATCAGGGACTAGCGGGAGCAGAGACCCAGTACTTC.

The chain couples TRBV5-1 to TRBJ1-3, with D perhaps TRBD1 (5 bases). Trimming left V 1 base short and J 0 bases short, with 8 bases between. Per germline, CDR1 SGHRS and CDR2 YFSETQ. The CDR3 has 15 residues. CDR3 loop: CASSLTGVSGNTIYF. CDR3 DNA: TGCGCCAGCAGCTTGACAGGCGTCTCTGGAAACACCATATATTTT. Using reference TRBV5-1 and TRBJ1-3 for the parts outside the CDR3, the full variable domain is KAGVTQTPRYLIKTRGQQVTLSCSPISGHRSVSWYQQTPGQGLQFLFEYFSETQRNKGNFPGRFSGRQFSNSRSEMNVSTLELGDSALYLCASSLTGVSGNTIYFGEGSWLTVV.

This clone was seen a handful of times. The genes are TRBV16 and TRBJ1-3; D possibly corresponds to TRBD1 (5 bases). Trimming took 2 bases from V and 0 from J, leaving 5 bases between them. The CDR3 loop spans 14 amino acids. Germline V lookup: CDR1 KGHSY, CDR2 FQNENV. CDR3 sequence (DNA): TGTGCCAGCAGCCAAGACAGCTCTGGAAACACCATATATTTT. Translated, it gives CASSQDSSGNTIYF.

CDR3 nucleotide sequence: TGTGCCAGCAGCCCCGGACTGGGGAAGGAGCAGTACTTC. Protein product: CASSPGLGKEQYF. The chain links TRBV3-1 (or the pseudogene TRBV3-2) to TRBJ2-7; D possibly corresponds to TRBD2 (5 bases). The CDR3 loop spans 13 amino acids. Germline CDR1 is LGHDT and CDR2 is YNNKEL (reference sequence). V was cut by 4 bases and J by 7 bases, with 14 bases left in between.

The rearrangement links TRBV2 to TRBJ2-3, with 7 bases identical to TRBD2. Trimming cost V 4 bases and J 5 bases; bases outside gene matches: 9. This CDR3 has 15 amino acids. Germline V gene lookup returns CDR1 SNHLY and CDR2 FYNNEI. The CDR3 is CASSGTRSRGDTQYF. The CDR3 region has the DNA TGTGCCAGCAGTGGGACTAGATCAAGGGGAGATACGCAGTATTTT.

J is TRBJ1-4 and V is TRBV10-3; D might be TRBD1 (5 bases). This CDR3 has 16 amino acids. CDR1 is ENHRY and CDR2 is SYGVKD in the germline V gene. Trimming cost V 3 bases and J 2 bases, with 13 bases left between them. The CDR3 bases are TGTGCCATCAGTGATGTGGAGCGGGGCACTAATGAAAAACTGTTTTTT. Translation: CAISDVERGTNEKLFF.

The chain joins TRBV10-3 to TRBJ2-3; TRBD2 matches at 12 bases. The trim removed 6 bases at V and 3 bases at J, leaving 7 bases unmatched. The CDR3 length is 16 residues. Looked up from germline, CDR1 is ENHRY and CDR2 is SYGVKD. DNA of the CDR3: TGTGCCATCAGACAAGGGCTAGCGGGAGGGACAGATACGCAGTATTTT. It is translated as CAIRQGLAGGTDTQYF.